Following are 15 T cell receptor beta chains from one sample sequenced in a study of shared clonotypes between healthy human individuals. Data came from immunoSEQ multiplex PCR; TCRdb stores just in-frame clones and leaves some out. The sample contains around 2,000,000 clones, 90% to 95% of which appear only once. The sample consisted of naive CD4+ T cells sorted from blood. As for subset: CD45RA+ positively selected. These receptors were collected from a man younger than 35 in good health.

This chain uses TRBV5-5 with TRBJ2-7; D is unresolved. Trimming pared 5 bases from V and 3 bases from J, leaving 15 bases between. The CDR3 consists of 14 residues. Germline CDR1 SGHKS, CDR2 YYEKEE (reference sequence). In DNA, the CDR3 is TGTGCCAGCAGTCGACTCGACACAAACTACGAGCAGTACTTC. This translates into CASSRLDTNYEQYF.

The rearrangement joins TRBV28 to TRBJ1-2; D unresolved. The CDR3 has 13 residues. Looked up from germline, CDR1 is MDHEN and CDR2 is SYDVKM. V lost 6 bases, J lost 2 bases, and 10 bases lay in between. The CDR3 bases are TGTGCCAGCAGCTTGACTGAAAACTATGGCTACACCTTC. Its protein is CASSLTENYGYTF.

In DNA, the CDR3 is TGCGCCAGCAGCCGGGGACAGTATAATTCACCCCTCCACTTT. As protein: CASSRGQYNSPLHF. The chain joins TRBV4-3 to TRBJ1-6; 7 bases map to TRBD1. The CDR3 has 14 amino acids. Trimming removed 4 bases from V and 4 bases from J; junction bases left unmatched: 1. The germline gives CDR1 LGHNA, CDR2 YSLEER.

This chain joins TRBV5-1 and TRBJ1-2; 7 nucleotides agree with TRBD1. Germline V lookup: CDR1 SGHRS, CDR2 YFSETQ. V was pared by 0 bases and J by 7 bases, with 6 bases of the junction left unmatched. CDR3 length: 14 amino acids. CDR3 bases: TGCGCCAGCAGCTTGGGACAGGGAAAGGGTGGCTACACCTTC. It codes for CASSLGQGKGGYTF.

The rearrangement joins TRBV5-8 to TRBJ2-2; D is perhaps TRBD2 (5 bases). The CDR3 spans 16 residues. Germline-derived CDR1 and CDR2 are SGHTS and YDEGEE. The ends were cut back, 5 bases at V and 4 bases at J, with 18 bases in the middle. CDR3 region: CASRSPGEMSTGELFF. For the CDR3, the DNA is TGTGCCAGCAGATCACCCGGGGAAATGAGCACCGGGGAGCTGTTTTTT.

This rearrangement joins TRBV28 to TRBJ1-2; no clear D gene. CDR3 length: 17 residues. Trimming left V 1 base short and J 0 bases short, with 15 bases between. The germline V gene encodes CDR1 MDHEN and CDR2 SYDVKM. For the CDR3, the DNA is TGTGCCAGCAGTTTATCTGTTTTGGCGACTCCTAACTATGGCTACACCTTC. Translating gives CASSLSVLATPNYGYTF.

V gene TRBV6-5 combines with J gene TRBJ2-1; D may be TRBD1 or TRBD2 (5 bases each). CDR1 is MNHEY, CDR2 SVGAGI, per germline. V lost 0 bases and J 7 bases, leaving 16 bases between the germline ends. CDR3 size: 16 residues. CDR3 residues: CASSYSLRGPRNEQFF. Here the CDR3 DNA reads TGTGCCAGCAGTTACTCTTTGAGGGGACCGAGGAATGAGCAGTTCTTC.

This clone turned up a few times. In the same sample, other DNA sequences code for this CDR3. The chain carries TRBV5-6 and TRBJ2-2, with 8 bases matching TRBD1. This CDR3 has 16 residues. Germline V gene sequence: CDR1 SGHDT, CDR2 YYEEEE. Germline trimming cut 3 bases from V and 4 bases from J; bases unmatched to any gene: 8. The CDR3 nucleotides read TGTGCCAGCAGCTCCGACAGGGGTTGGGGCACCGGGGAGCTGTTTTTT. This encodes CASSSDRGWGTGELFF.

The V gene is TRBV27, the J gene TRBJ2-7, with 9 bases fitting TRBD2. CDR3 length: 13 residues. Germline CDR1 reads MNHEY; CDR2 reads SMNVEV (reference sequence). Germline trimming cut 6 bases from V and 3 bases from J; bases unmatched to any gene: 3. The DNA of the CDR3 is TGTGCCAGCAGGAGACTAGCGGACTACGAGCAGTACTTC. Encoded protein: CASRRLADYEQYF.

This sequence joins TRBV5-8 and TRBJ1-3; D unresolved. Between the trimmed V and J ends, which lost 4 bases and 0 bases, there was a span of 14 bases. The CDR3 is made up of 16 amino acids. Germline CDR1 and CDR2: SGHTS and YDEGEE. The CDR3 sequence: CASSPTYYSSGNTIYF. CDR3 DNA: TGTGCCAGCAGCCCTACGTACTATAGCTCTGGAAACACCATATATTTT.

The rearrangement joins TRBV5-1 to TRBJ2-1; 7 bases are shared with TRBD1. Germline values: CDR1 SGHRS, CDR2 YFSETQ. With 4 bases clipped from V and 9 bases from J, the junction kept 13 bases outside the gene matches. The CDR3 consists of 15 residues. The CDR3 DNA reads as TGCGCCAGCAGCCCCGGCGACAGGGATGACGGTGAGCAGTTCTTC. It translates to CASSPGDRDDGEQFF.

This clone turned up a few times. Other DNA sequences of this sample code for an identical CDR3. The V call is TRBV6-5, the J call TRBJ2-6; D is undetermined. Per germline, CDR1 MNHEY and CDR2 SVGAGI. This CDR3 is 15 amino acids long. V gave up 0 bases and J gave up 0 bases, with 3 bases separating them. The DNA of the CDR3 is TGTGCCAGCAGTTACTCGAGCTCTGGGGCCAACGTCCTGACTTTC. Its protein product is CASSYSSSGANVLTF.

This clone was counted once. The chain couples TRBV9 to TRBJ2-2; weak D call: TRBD2 (6 bases). V dropped 7 bases and J dropped 6 bases, with 22 bases sitting between them. Germline V gene data show CDR1 as SGDLS and CDR2 as YYNGEE. This CDR3 has 16 amino acids. The DNA for the CDR3 is TGTGCCAGCGGGTCCATTGGGGGGAGCCTCCCCGGGGAGCTGTTTTTT. As protein: CASGSIGGSLPGELFF.

The genes are TRBV11-3 and TRBJ2-7; 8 bases fit TRBD1. V lost 5 bases, J lost 3 bases, and 6 bases stayed unmatched. The germline gives CDR1 SGHNT, CDR2 YENEEA. This CDR3 has 14 amino acids. The CDR3 is CASSGGTGNYEQYF. CDR3 DNA: TGTGCCAGCAGCGGGGGGACAGGTAACTACGAGCAGTACTTC.

CDR3 loop: CASMKVSTEAFF. The CDR3 DNA follows: TGTGCCAGTATGAAGGTATCCACTGAAGCTTTCTTT. The V and J genes are TRBV19 and TRBJ1-1; no reliable D call. Trimming left V 7 bases short and J 4 bases short, with 10 bases between. This CDR3 has 12 amino acids. CDR1 and CDR2 from the germline V gene are LNHDA and SQIVND (reference sequence).